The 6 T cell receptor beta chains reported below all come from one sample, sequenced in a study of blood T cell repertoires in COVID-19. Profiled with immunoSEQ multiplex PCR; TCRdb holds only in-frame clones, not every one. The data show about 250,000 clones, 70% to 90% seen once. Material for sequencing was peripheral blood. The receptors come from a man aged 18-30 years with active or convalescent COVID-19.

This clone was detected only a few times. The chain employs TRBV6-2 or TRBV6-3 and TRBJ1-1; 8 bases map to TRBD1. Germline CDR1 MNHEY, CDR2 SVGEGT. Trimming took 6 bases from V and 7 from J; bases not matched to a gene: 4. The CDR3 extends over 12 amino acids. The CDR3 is CASSSQGVEAFF. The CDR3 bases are TGTGCCAGCAGCTCACAGGGGGTTGAAGCTTTCTTT.

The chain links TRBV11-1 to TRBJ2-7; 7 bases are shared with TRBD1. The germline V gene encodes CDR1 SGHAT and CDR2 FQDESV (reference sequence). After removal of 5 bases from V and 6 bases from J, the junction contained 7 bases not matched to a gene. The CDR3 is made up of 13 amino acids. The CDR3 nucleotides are TGTGCCAGCAGCACCCGGGACAGACGCGAGCAGTACTTC. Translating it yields CASSTRDRREQYF.

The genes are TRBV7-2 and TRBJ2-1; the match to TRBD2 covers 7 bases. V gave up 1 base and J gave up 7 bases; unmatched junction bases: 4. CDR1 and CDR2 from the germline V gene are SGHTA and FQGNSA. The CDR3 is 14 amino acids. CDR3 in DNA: TGTGCCAGCAGCTTAGGGCTAGCGGAAAATGAGCAGTTCTTC. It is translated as CASSLGLAENEQFF.

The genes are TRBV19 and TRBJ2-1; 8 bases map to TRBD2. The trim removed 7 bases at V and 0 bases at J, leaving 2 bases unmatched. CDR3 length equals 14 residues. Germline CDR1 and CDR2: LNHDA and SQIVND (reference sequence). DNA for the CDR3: TGTGCCAGTAAAACTAGCGGCTCCTACAATGAGCAGTTCTTC. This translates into CASKTSGSYNEQFF.

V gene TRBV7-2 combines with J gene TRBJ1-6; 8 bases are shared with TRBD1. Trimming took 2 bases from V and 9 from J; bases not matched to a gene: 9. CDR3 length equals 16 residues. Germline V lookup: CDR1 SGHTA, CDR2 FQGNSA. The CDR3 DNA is TGTGCCAGCAGCTTACGGGGGAGACAGGGGAGTTCACCCCTCCACTTT. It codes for CASSLRGRQGSSPLHF.

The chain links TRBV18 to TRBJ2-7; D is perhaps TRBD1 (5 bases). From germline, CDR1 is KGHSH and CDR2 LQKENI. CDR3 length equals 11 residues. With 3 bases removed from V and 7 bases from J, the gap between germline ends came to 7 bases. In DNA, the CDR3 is TGTGCCAGCTCACCGGGGCGAGAGCAGTACTTC. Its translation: CASSPGREQYF.